The T cell receptor (beta chain) under discussion was sequenced for a study of T-cell reconstitution after alpha-beta-depleted transplantation in children. Researchers prepared the TCRbeta library using unique molecular identifiers, the study reports. In TCRdb, the PCR reads were re-called with MiXCR into one record per CDR3 protein. The profile shows approximately 45,000 distinct CDR3 sequences, around 50% of them singletons. The V end lost 3 bases, the J end lost 2 bases, and 7 bases lay between the germline ends. The CDR3 runs 13 residues. Per germline, CDR1 MNHEY and CDR2 SMNVEV (reference sequence). About this clonotype itself: The antigen is not known.

Overall study findings and caveats: Recipient T cells and thymic progenitors that survived gave rise to the high TCRbeta diversity observed at day 60 in some patients.

The TCR sequence derives from a boy under two years old with SCID, due to receive a stem cell transplant. The chain uses TRBV27 and TRBJ1-2, with D uncertain. Source: peripheral blood, taken before TCRalphabeta/CD19-depleted stem cell transplant. The CDR3 DNA reads TGTGCCAGCAGTTTGCGCCAGAACTATGGCTACACCTTC. Translated, it gives CASSLRQNYGYTF.